The present entry profiles one TCR beta chain with its context. Its antigen is unknown. The data derive from a study of long-term antiretroviral therapy in people with HIV. Overall study context: Collection dates of the earliest samples fall about a decade before the 2015 immediate-ART recommendation. Regarding the study as a whole: Increased diversity was seen after ART, yet it remained lower than in transplant donor controls. HIV repertoire CDR3 lengths ranged less widely than those of controls.

With survey level as its setting, the immunoSEQ assay was v3.0. The method was immunoSEQ multiplex PCR; TCRdb's version includes in-frame clones alone and lacks a portion of them. The data show over 25,000 clones, more than 80% seen once. Trimming removed 0 bases from V and 3 bases from J; junction bases left unmatched: 0. The germline gives CDR1 GTSNPN, CDR2 SVGIG (reference sequence). The CDR3 has 13 amino acids. PBMC samples from each donor numbered at least one pre-ART and at least two post-ART. The source was unsorted PBMCs, collected 3.2 years before starting antiretroviral therapy. The origin of this receptor is a man aged 45-65 years with HIV. The chain is built from TRBV30 and TRBJ1-2; 8 nucleotides align to TRBD1. CDR3 bases: TGTGCCTGGAGTGTACAGGGGGACTATGGCTACACCTTC. Translated, it gives CAWSVQGDYGYTF.